The 5 T cell receptor beta chains reported below all come from one sample, sequenced in a study of cytomegalovirus exposure and HLA in healthy donors. With 60 Vbeta and 13 Jbeta primers, the PCR was carried out. The assay was immunoSEQ multiplex PCR, and TCRdb's table has in-frame clones only and misses some. The repertoire holds about 190,000 clones, with around 73% as singletons. Sequenced: PBMCs. The receptors shown here come from a woman aged 25-40 years in good health and CMV-seropositive.

This rearrangement joins TRBV18 to TRBJ1-1; 9 bases are shared with TRBD1. Trimming removed 4 bases from V and 0 bases from J; junction bases left unmatched: 6. The CDR3 loop spans 16 amino acids. The germline V gene encodes CDR1 KGHSH and CDR2 LQKENI. CDR3 residues: CASSLDRGVLNTEAFF. The CDR3 DNA reads as TGTGCCAGCTCACTGGACAGGGGTGTACTGAACACTGAAGCTTTCTTT.

V gene TRBV9 combines with J gene TRBJ2-7; 9 bases fit TRBD2. CDR1 is SGDLS, CDR2 YYNGEE, per germline. V was pared by 0 bases and J by 0 bases, with 1 base of the junction left unmatched. The CDR3 runs 15 residues. Written as DNA, the CDR3 is TGTGCCAGCAGCGTAGCTAGCGGGAACTCCTACGAGCAGTACTTC. This sequence encodes CASSVASGNSYEQYF.

The chain employs TRBV28 and TRBJ2-7; possible D gene TRBD2, 5 bases. The germline gives CDR1 MDHEN, CDR2 SYDVKM. V gave up 8 bases and J gave up 7 bases, with 15 bases separating them. The CDR3 is made up of 12 amino acids. The CDR3 loop reads CASEGLRGEQYF. DNA for the CDR3: TGTGCCAGCGAGGGCCTACGGGGTGAGCAGTACTTC.

V is TRBV2 and J is TRBJ2-7; 8 bases match TRBD2. Per the germline V gene, CDR1 is SNHLY and CDR2 is FYNNEI. The CDR3 consists of 14 residues. Losses at the gene ends were 6 bases for V and 7 bases for J; bases not matched to a gene: 11. In DNA, the CDR3 is TGTGCCAGCAGCCGACTAGCGACGGCTCTGGAGCAGTACTTC. It translates to CASSRLATALEQYF.

This clone was recorded a few times. The chain joins TRBV6-6 to TRBJ2-5; tentatively, D is TRBD2 (6 bases). The germline V gene has CDR1 MNHNY and CDR2 SVGAGI (reference sequence). V was cut by 9 bases and J by 11 bases, with 22 bases left in between. CDR3 length: 13 residues. CDR3 sequence (DNA): TGTGCCAGTGGGGAAGGGCTACCGGGGGAGCAGTACTTC. This sequence encodes CASGEGLPGEQYF.